Listed here are 30 T cell receptor beta chains from one sample, sequenced in a study of cytomegalovirus exposure and HLA in healthy donors. The PCR used 60 Vbeta and 13 Jbeta primers. Clones were read by immunoSEQ multiplex PCR, and TCRdb kept only the in-frame ones, dropping some. The sample yields some 130,000 clones, less than 90% seen once. The sequencing sample was made of PBMCs. The source of these receptors is a man aged 35 to 55 in good health and CMV-seronegative.

The chain recombines TRBV7-2 with TRBJ2-3; possibly TRBD2 for D (6 bases). The germline CDR1 and CDR2 sequences are SGHTA and FQGNSA. CDR3 length equals 15 residues. Deletions cut 5 bases from V and 7 bases from J, with 19 bases between. As DNA, the CDR3 is TGTGCCAGCAGCCCCACCGGGGGAGCCGGATATACGCAGTATTTT. Translation: CASSPTGGAGYTQYF. The whole variable domain, filled in from reference TRBV7-2 and TRBJ2-3, reads GAGVSQSPSNKVTEKGKDVELRCDPISGHTALYWYRQSLGQGLEFLIYFQGNSAPDKSGLPSDRFSAERTGGSVSTLTIQRTQQEDSAVYLCASSPTGGAGYTQYFGPGTRLTVL.

V usage is TRBV7-9 and J usage is TRBJ2-7; 9 nucleotides align to TRBD1. Trimming at V came to 6 bases and at J to 5 bases, leaving 5 bases not matched to a gene. The CDR3 length is 13 residues. Germline lookup yields CDR1 SEHNR and CDR2 FQNEAQ (reference sequence). CDR3 sequence reads: CASRSGQGHEQYF. CDR3 DNA: TGTGCCAGCAGATCGGGACAGGGCCACGAGCAGTACTTC.

Regarding this clone: An end of the junction does not agree with germline; a read error may underlie this. The chain couples TRBV10-3 to TRBJ2-1; possible D gene TRBD2, 6 bases. The CDR3 extends over 16 amino acids. CDR1 and CDR2 from the germline V gene are ENHRY and SYGVKD. CDR3 coding DNA: TGTGCCATCAGTGAGTCGACGGGGGTCTCCTACAATGAGCAGCTCTTC. As protein: CAISESTGVSYNEQLF.

The chain uses TRBV5-1 and TRBJ1-1; 8 bases are shared with TRBD1. Germline V CDR1 and CDR2: SGHRS, YFSETQ. There are 13 residues in the CDR3. V lost 5 bases to trimming and J lost 4 bases; unmatched junction nucleotides: 4. CDR3 loop: CASRDREGTEAFF. As DNA, the CDR3 is TGCGCCAGCAGGGACAGGGAGGGCACTGAAGCTTTCTTT.

The J gene is TRBJ2-7, the V gene TRBV6-1; 7 bases are shared with TRBD1. Germline CDR1 and CDR2: MNHNS and SASEGT. The CDR3 sequence is 13 residues long. V shed 9 bases, J shed 7 bases, and the junction held 12 bases outside the gene matches. CDR3 bases: TGTGCCAGTTTAGAGACAGGGATACGTGAGCAGTACTTC. Its translation: CASLETGIREQYF.

This sequence joins TRBV19 and TRBJ1-5; 12 bases are a match to TRBD1. Germline V lookup: CDR1 LNHDA, CDR2 SQIVND (reference sequence). The CDR3 runs 15 residues. Unmatched junction bases numbered 5, after V lost 6 bases and J lost 5 bases. The CDR3 DNA reads as TGTGCCAGTAGACCGGGACAGGGGGCTTATCAGCCCCAGCATTTT. As protein: CASRPGQGAYQPQHF.

DNA of the CDR3: TGTGCCAGCAGCTCCATTGGACAGGGGGAGACGGATACGCAGTATTTT. Its translation: CASSSIGQGETDTQYF. This sequence joins TRBV7-3 and TRBJ2-3; 10 nucleotides match TRBD1. Germline values: CDR1 SGHTA, CDR2 FQGTGA. This CDR3 region has 16 residues. Unmatched junction bases numbered 10, after V lost 4 bases and J lost 6 bases.

The chain employs TRBV5-4 and TRBJ2-1; 8 positions match TRBD2. V shed 0 bases and J 8 bases; nucleotides not matched to a gene: 7. The CDR3 loop spans 15 amino acids. CDR1 and CDR2 from the germline V gene are SGHNT and YYREEE (reference sequence). CDR3 bases: TGTGCCAGCAGCTTGGGGGGACTAGATATCGATGAGCAGTTCTTC. The encoded protein is CASSLGGLDIDEQFF. Full variable domain (missing parts from reference TRBV5-4 and TRBJ2-1): ETGVTQSPTHLIKTRGQQVTLRCSSQSGHNTVSWYQQALGQGPQFIFQYYREEENGRGNFPPRFSGLQFPNYSSELNVNALELDDSALYLCASSLGGLDIDEQFFGPGTRLTVL.

The genes are TRBV29-1 and TRBJ1-2; the D is unclear. CDR3 length: 13 amino acids. V was trimmed by 6 bases and J by 3 bases, leaving 14 bases between them. The germline V gene has CDR1 SQVTM and CDR2 ANQGSEA. This chain's CDR3 is CSVMSSPYYGYTF. The CDR3 DNA reads TGCAGCGTCATGTCCAGTCCCTACTATGGCTACACCTTC.

The rearrangement joins TRBV13 to TRBJ1-3; no reliable D call. This CDR3 spans 15 amino acids. V was shortened by 5 bases and J by 1 base, with 12 bases between the two germline ends. Germline assignment: CDR1 PRHDT and CDR2 FYEKMQ (reference sequence). CDR3 protein: CASSPVGTSGNTIYF. The CDR3 coding sequence is TGTGCCAGCAGCCCCGTGGGCACGTCTGGAAACACCATATATTTT. The full variable domain, with the rest looked up from reference TRBV13 and TRBJ1-3, is AAGVIQSPRHLIKEKRETATLKCYPIPRHDTVYWYQQGPGQDPQFLISFYEKMQSDKGSIPDRFSAQQFSDYHSELNMSSLELGDSALYFCASSPVGTSGNTIYFGEGSWLTVV.

This clone was counted a single time. The chain carries TRBV19 and TRBJ1-5; TRBD1 matches 11 bases. With 6 bases clipped from V and 0 bases from J, the junction kept 1 base outside the gene matches. The CDR3 spans 15 residues. Germline V gene sequence: CDR1 LNHDA, CDR2 SQIVND (reference sequence). The DNA for the CDR3 is TGTGCCAGTAGCGGACAGGGGGCTAGCAATCAGCCCCAGCATTTT. Protein: CASSGQGASNQPQHF.

This clone was detected once. The rearrangement joins TRBV28 to TRBJ2-7; 8 bases map to TRBD1. The CDR3 totals 15 residues. The germline CDR1 and CDR2 sequences are MDHEN and SYDVKM. V lost 2 bases and J lost 0; bases outside the gene matches: 3. The CDR3 DNA is TGTGCCAGCAGTTTAACCGGGACAGGCTCCTACGAGCAGTACTTC. It encodes CASSLTGTGSYEQYF.

This chain uses TRBV7-9 with TRBJ2-2, with D maybe TRBD1 (6 bases). Germline lookup yields CDR1 SEHNR and CDR2 FQNEAQ (reference sequence). Trimming left V 5 bases short and J 3 bases short, with 13 bases between. The CDR3 totals 15 residues. The CDR3 loop reads CASSALTGYTGELFF. DNA of the CDR3: TGTGCCAGCAGCGCTTTGACAGGTTACACCGGGGAGCTGTTTTTT.

This chain joins TRBV5-1 and TRBJ2-1, with 11 bases aligning to TRBD1. V lost 4 bases, J lost 8 bases, and 5 bases stayed unmatched. The CDR3 extends over 14 amino acids. CDR1 is SGHRS, CDR2 YFSETQ, per germline. DNA for the CDR3: TGCGCCAGCAGCACGGACAGGGGGCGGTATGAGCAGTTCTTC. Protein sequence: CASSTDRGRYEQFF. Together with reference TRBV5-1 and TRBJ2-1, the CDR3 gives the full variable domain: KAGVTQTPRYLIKTRGQQVTLSCSPISGHRSVSWYQQTPGQGLQFLFEYFSETQRNKGNFPGRFSGRQFSNSRSEMNVSTLELGDSALYLCASSTDRGRYEQFFGPGTRLTVL.

The count of this clone is one. This chain joins TRBV5-8 and TRBJ2-5; 13 nucleotides agree with TRBD2. The CDR3 runs 17 residues. J lost 6 bases, V lost 2 bases, and 10 bases had no gene match. Germline V CDR1 and CDR2: SGHTS, YDEGEE. This chain's CDR3 is CASSFGLAGVRRQTQYF. CDR3 sequence (DNA): TGTGCCAGCAGCTTCGGACTAGCGGGGGTCCGCCGTCAGACCCAGTACTTC.

This clone appeared once. The chain couples TRBV6-5 to TRBJ1-2, with TRBD1 as a possible D gene (5 bases). The CDR3 runs 13 residues. Germline CDR1 MNHEY, CDR2 SVGAGI. Trimming shortened V by 6 bases and J by 8 bases, and 16 bases separated the two germline ends. This chain's CDR3 is CASSPGSPVGYTF. The CDR3 bases are TGTGCCAGCAGCCCAGGGTCCCCCGTGGGCTACACCTTC.

The chain has TRBV28 and TRBJ1-5; 8 bases match TRBD1. The CDR3 spans 13 residues. The V gene end was trimmed by 10 bases and the J gene end by 7 bases; junction bases not matched to a gene: 9. Germline CDR1 MDHEN, CDR2 SYDVKM. Written as DNA, the CDR3 is TGTGCCACCTGGACAGGGTCGGGCCAGCCCCAGCATTTT. Translating gives CATWTGSGQPQHF.

This chain connects TRBV2 to TRBJ1-1; maybe TRBD1 (6 bases). This CDR3 has 14 residues. V was shortened by 4 bases and J by 8 bases, with 17 bases between the two germline ends. Germline V gene lookup returns CDR1 SNHLY and CDR2 FYNNEI. The CDR3 region has the DNA TGTGCCAGCAGTGCAATACGTGGACAGATGGAAGCTTTCTTT. Protein: CASSAIRGQMEAFF.

V gene TRBV13 combines with J gene TRBJ2-3, with TRBD2 matching over 10 bases. There are 16 residues in the CDR3. Germline V lookup: CDR1 PRHDT, CDR2 FYEKMQ (reference sequence). The J segment lost 0 bases and the V segment lost 5 bases, leaving 5 bases of the junction unmatched. The CDR3 nucleotides read TGTGCCAGCAGCCCGGTAGCGGGGGGCAGCACAGATACGCAGTATTTT. Its translation: CASSPVAGGSTDTQYF.

This CDR3 is CASSLGQGAQHEQYF. The CDR3 DNA is TGCGCCAGCAGCTTAGGACAGGGGGCTCAACACGAGCAGTACTTC. The chain combines TRBV5-1 with TRBJ2-7; 11 bases map to TRBD1. This CDR3 is built from 15 residues. The V gene end was trimmed by 2 bases and the J gene end by 5 bases; junction bases not matched to a gene: 6. Germline V gene lookup returns CDR1 SGHRS and CDR2 YFSETQ.

Worth noting for this clone: Other DNA sequences in the same sample also yield this CDR3. V usage is TRBV2 and J usage is TRBJ2-7, with 7 bases fitting TRBD2. The CDR3 is 15 amino acids. V dropped 1 base and J dropped 0; count of bases not matched to a gene: 3. CDR1 and CDR2 from the germline V gene are SNHLY and FYNNEI. The CDR3 coding sequence is TGTGCCAGCAGTGAAGTTGCTAGCGGCTCCTACGAGCAGTACTTC. It codes for CASSEVASGSYEQYF.

This chain connects TRBV19 to TRBJ1-2, with TRBD1 identical over 7 bases. The CDR3 has 14 residues. V shed 5 bases and J 6 bases; nucleotides not matched to a gene: 9. CDR1 and CDR2 (germline): LNHDA, SQIVND (reference sequence). The CDR3 region has the DNA TGTGCCAGTAGTTCGTCAGGGGGGCTGGATGGCTACACCTTC. Protein sequence: CASSSSGGLDGYTF.

The chain combines TRBV28 with TRBJ2-5; the match to TRBD1 covers 7 bases. The CDR3 has 17 amino acids. The V gene end was trimmed by 4 bases and the J gene end by 4 bases; junction bases not matched to a gene: 15. CDR1 MDHEN and CDR2 SYDVKM come from the germline V gene. CDR3 region: CASSSFTQGGAGETQYF. The CDR3 DNA is TGTGCCAGCAGTTCATTCACCCAAGGGGGCGCGGGAGAGACCCAGTACTTC.

Only a few counts were recorded for this clone. The chain couples TRBV4-1 to TRBJ2-5; D gene unclear. Near its end, the DNA agrees better with TRBJ2-7, so the J call may be wrong. The CDR3 spans 14 residues. Germline V CDR1 and CDR2: MGHRA, YSYEKL. The CDR3 DNA reads as TGCGCCAGCAGCCAAGCCGAATCCTCCTACGAGCAGTACTTC. Translating gives CASSQAESSYEQYF.

J is TRBJ2-7 and V is TRBV5-6; 11 nucleotides match TRBD2. V lost 2 bases and J lost 0; bases outside the gene matches: 7. The CDR3 has 17 residues. Germline CDR1 reads SGHDT; CDR2 reads YYEEEE. The CDR3 spells CASSFMGLADSSYEQYF. CDR3 in DNA: TGTGCCAGCAGCTTTATGGGACTAGCGGACAGCTCCTACGAGCAGTACTTC.

The rearrangement uses TRBV5-1 and TRBJ1-1; weak D call: TRBD1 (6 bases). The V gene lost 4 bases and the J gene lost 2 bases, with 9 bases spanning the gap. CDR3 length equals 13 residues. Germline V gene data show CDR1 as SGHRS and CDR2 as YFSETQ. This CDR3 is CASSPGVNTEAFF. The DNA for the CDR3 is TGCGCCAGCAGCCCAGGGGTTAACACTGAAGCTTTCTTT.

V gene TRBV11-1 combines with J gene TRBJ2-3; 9 bases are a match to TRBD2. The V segment lost 2 bases and the J segment 5 bases; nucleotides outside the gene matches: 8. Germline values: CDR1 SGHAT, CDR2 FQDESV (reference sequence). The CDR3 is 16 amino acids. The CDR3 is CASSLQGGGAGDTQYF. The CDR3, as DNA: TGTGCCAGCAGCTTACAAGGCGGGGGGGCTGGAGATACGCAGTATTTT.

The chain carries TRBV7-9 and TRBJ1-4; D remains ambiguous. Looked up from germline, CDR1 is SEHNR and CDR2 is FQNEAQ (reference sequence). The CDR3 length is 15 residues. The ends were cut back, 4 bases at V and 3 bases at J, with 12 bases in the middle. The CDR3 sequence: CASSSPQLSNEKLFF. The CDR3 nucleotides read TGTGCCAGCAGCTCGCCACAGCTATCTAATGAAAAACTGTTTTTT.

The rearrangement uses TRBV19 and TRBJ1-5, with D perhaps TRBD1 (5 bases). CDR1 and CDR2 from the germline V gene are LNHDA and SQIVND (reference sequence). Trimming removed 3 bases from V and 6 bases from J, with 12 bases in between. This CDR3 has 14 amino acids. The CDR3 loop reads CASSIFREGQPQHF. CDR3 coding DNA: TGTGCCAGTAGTATTTTCAGGGAGGGTCAGCCCCAGCATTTT.

The J gene is TRBJ2-1, the V gene TRBV2, with D uncertain. The CDR3 covers 13 residues. Germline CDR1 and CDR2: SNHLY and FYNNEI. Trimming stripped 6 bases from V and 2 bases from J, with 8 bases between. The CDR3 sequence is CASRVGPYNEQFF. CDR3 coding DNA: TGTGCCAGCAGAGTTGGGCCCTACAATGAGCAGTTCTTC.